What follows are 21 T cell receptor beta chains derived from one specimen sequenced in a study of blood T cell repertoires in COVID-19. Clones were read by immunoSEQ multiplex PCR, and TCRdb kept only the in-frame ones, dropping some. The sample consists of 90,000 to 150,000 clones, roughly four fifths of them appearing once. Sequenced: peripheral blood. The receptors were sampled from a human donor in a cohort sampled during active COVID-19.

This rearrangement joins TRBV5-5 to TRBJ1-4; 11 positions match TRBD1. Per the germline V gene, CDR1 is SGHKS and CDR2 is YYEKEE (reference sequence). V trimming: 4 bases; J trimming: 5 bases; junction bases outside the gene matches: 4. The CDR3 runs 15 residues. The CDR3 sequence is CASSTGQGANEKLFF. DNA for the CDR3: TGTGCCAGCAGCACTGGACAGGGGGCGAATGAAAAACTGTTTTTT.

Only a few counts were recorded for this clone. This chain connects TRBV5-1 to TRBJ1-2, with D possibly matching TRBD1 (6 bases). V shed 0 bases and J shed 6 bases, with 12 bases lying between them. Germline V gene lookup returns CDR1 SGHRS and CDR2 YFSETQ. The CDR3 length is 14 residues. CDR3 DNA: TGCGCCAGCAGCTTGGCCAGGGCAGGGGATGGCTACACCTTC. Translated: CASSLARAGDGYTF.

The chain has TRBV18 and TRBJ2-7; a possible D gene is TRBD2 (6 bases). This CDR3 is built from 12 residues. The ends were cut back, 2 bases at V and 7 bases at J, with 9 bases in the middle. The germline V gene has CDR1 KGHSH and CDR2 LQKENI. The CDR3, as DNA: TGTGCCAGCTCACCAAGGGAGGAGGAGCAGTACTTC. This encodes CASSPREEEQYF.

The V gene is TRBV5-5, the J gene TRBJ1-2; unclear D gene. Germline V gene lookup returns CDR1 SGHKS and CDR2 YYEKEE (reference sequence). V lost 0 bases and J 5 bases, leaving 14 bases between the germline ends. The CDR3 runs 15 residues. CDR3 sequence: CASSLASGEGYGYTF. As DNA, the CDR3 is TGTGCCAGCAGCTTGGCCTCCGGGGAAGGGTATGGCTACACCTTC.

This rearrangement joins TRBV19 to TRBJ1-5, with D hard to call. With 7 bases removed from V and 1 base from J, the gap between germline ends came to 8 bases. CDR3 length equals 13 residues. Germline V gene data show CDR1 as LNHDA and CDR2 as SQIVND (reference sequence). The CDR3 is CASMRESNQPQHF. CDR3 bases: TGTGCCAGTATGAGGGAAAGCAATCAGCCCCAGCATTTT.

The gene calls are TRBV28 and TRBJ2-7; TRBD1 agrees at 10 bases. CDR1 and CDR2 (germline): MDHEN, SYDVKM. The CDR3 consists of 15 residues. Germline trimming cut 4 bases from V and 4 bases from J; bases unmatched to any gene: 7. The CDR3 sequence is CASSSTGGARYEQYF. CDR3 bases: TGTGCCAGCAGTTCGACAGGGGGCGCTAGGTACGAGCAGTACTTC. Combining the CDR3 with reference TRBV28 and TRBJ2-7 gives the whole variable domain DVKVTQSSRYLVKRTGEKVFLECVQDMDHENMFWYRQDPGLGLRLIYFSYDVKMKEKGDIPEGYSVSREKKERFSLILESASTNQTSMYLCASSSTGGARYEQYFGPGTRLTVT.

The chain links TRBV5-1 to TRBJ1-1, with D maybe TRBD1 (6 bases). The germline CDR1 and CDR2 sequences are SGHRS and YFSETQ. The CDR3 extends over 15 amino acids. V lost 0 bases and J lost 0, with 9 bases in between. The CDR3 loop reads CASSLDGGLNTEAFF. DNA of the CDR3: TGCGCCAGCAGCTTGGATGGGGGCCTGAACACTGAAGCTTTCTTT.

V and J are TRBV25-1 and TRBJ2-7; D is unclear. Deletions cut 4 bases from V and 6 bases from J, with 16 bases between. This CDR3 region has 14 residues. Germline V lookup: CDR1 MGHDK, CDR2 SYGVNS. The CDR3 protein is CASSVGFASGEQYF. The CDR3 DNA follows: TGTGCCAGCAGTGTTGGTTTCGCGTCAGGCGAGCAGTACTTC.

The chain combines TRBV27 with TRBJ2-7; perhaps TRBD1 as D (6 bases). Germline V lookup: CDR1 MNHEY, CDR2 SMNVEV (reference sequence). The CDR3 runs to 14 residues. Trimming stripped 2 bases from V and 2 bases from J, with 10 bases between. DNA of the CDR3: TGTGCCAGCAGTTTAGGACAGACCACCTACGAGCAGTACTTC. It is translated as CASSLGQTTYEQYF.

V gene TRBV7-9 combines with J gene TRBJ2-5, with D uncertain. Trimming left V 3 bases short and J 5 bases short, with 7 bases between. This CDR3 comprises 12 residues. The germline V gene has CDR1 SEHNR and CDR2 FQNEAQ (reference sequence). CDR3 sequence reads: CASSLRWETQYF. DNA of the CDR3: TGTGCCAGCAGCTTGAGGTGGGAGACCCAGTACTTC.

This clone showed up just once. The chain is built from TRBV28 and TRBJ1-5; 11 bases align to TRBD1. CDR3 length equals 19 residues. Germline CDR1 MDHEN, CDR2 SYDVKM. V shed 4 bases and J 0 bases; nucleotides not matched to a gene: 11. CDR3 coding DNA: TGTGCCAGCAGTTGGGCCGGGACAGGGGGAACCTATAGCAATCAGCCCCAGCATTTT. It codes for CASSWAGTGGTYSNQPQHF.

The V call is TRBV2, the J call TRBJ2-7; a possible D gene is TRBD1 (5 bases). The CDR3 runs to 12 residues. V lost 6 bases and J lost 4, with 10 bases in between. CDR1 is SNHLY and CDR2 is FYNNEI in the germline V gene. This CDR3 is CASRPRVYEQYF. Here the CDR3 DNA reads TGTGCCAGCAGGCCCAGGGTTTACGAGCAGTACTTC.

This clone turned up a few times. The V gene is TRBV6-6, the J gene TRBJ1-2; possibly TRBD1 for D (5 bases). V gave up 7 bases and J gave up 7 bases, with 19 bases separating them. The CDR3 is 14 residues long. Germline V gene sequence: CDR1 MNHNY, CDR2 SVGAGI (reference sequence). DNA of the CDR3: TGTGCCAGCACCTCGGGCAGGGATTATGCTGGCTACACCTTC. Amino acids: CASTSGRDYAGYTF.

The chain is built from TRBV6-5 and TRBJ1-1; no clear D. This CDR3 is 14 amino acids long. The V and J ends lost 7 bases and 1 base respectively, with 13 bases between them. Per germline, CDR1 MNHEY and CDR2 SVGAGI. CDR3 nucleotides: TGTGCCAGCAACCCGGGAAGGTGGAACACTGAAGCTTTCTTT. This sequence encodes CASNPGRWNTEAFF.

V usage is TRBV10-1 and J usage is TRBJ2-7; 8 nucleotides align to TRBD1. The CDR3 has 14 amino acids. The germline CDR1 and CDR2 sequences are WNHNN and SYGVQD (reference sequence). The V segment lost 3 bases and the J segment 2 bases; nucleotides outside the gene matches: 3. This chain's CDR3 is CASSDPGQAYEQYF. In DNA, the CDR3 is TGCGCCAGCAGTGATCCGGGACAGGCCTACGAGCAGTACTTC.

The chain joins TRBV5-1 to TRBJ1-1; the D gene is possibly TRBD1 (5 bases). In germline, CDR1 is SGHRS, CDR2 YFSETQ. The V gene lost 3 bases and the J gene lost 7 bases, with 13 bases spanning the gap. The CDR3 loop spans 13 amino acids. The CDR3 sequence: CASSWGWRDEAFF. DNA for the CDR3: TGCGCCAGCAGCTGGGGCTGGCGGGATGAAGCTTTCTTT.

V gene TRBV10-3 combines with J gene TRBJ1-1; no reliable D call. Trimming cost V 4 bases and J 11 bases, with 17 bases left between them. Germline CDR1 and CDR2: ENHRY and SYGVKD. This CDR3 is built from 13 residues. In DNA form, the CDR3 reads TGTGCCATCAGTGCCCTCGGGGAGAGGGATGCTTTCTTT. Translated, it gives CAISALGERDAFF.

This chain joins TRBV27 and TRBJ1-3; D uncertain. V was cut by 7 bases and J by 5 bases, with 12 bases left in between. Germline V CDR1 and CDR2: MNHEY, SMNVEV (reference sequence). CDR3 length: 13 amino acids. The CDR3 loop reads CASTDTLRNTIYF. The CDR3 region has the DNA TGTGCCAGCACCGACACACTTCGAAACACCATATATTTT.

The V and J genes are TRBV2 and TRBJ1-6; D is ambiguous. V was pared by 4 bases and J by 0 bases, with 13 bases between. The CDR3 length is 17 residues. CDR1 SNHLY and CDR2 FYNNEI come from the germline V gene. The CDR3 spells CASSALTASSYNSPLHF. In DNA, the CDR3 is TGTGCCAGCAGTGCATTGACTGCTAGCTCCTATAATTCACCCCTCCACTTT. Variable domain in full (rest from reference TRBV2 and TRBJ1-6): EPEVTQTPSHQVTQMGQEVILRCVPISNHLYFYWYRQILGQKVEFLVSFYNNEISEKSEIFDDQFSVERPDGSNFTLKIRSTKLEDSAMYFCASSALTASSYNSPLHFGNGTRLTVT.

V usage is TRBV5-1 and J usage is TRBJ2-1; TRBD2 is a possible D gene (5 bases). Trimming took off 0 bases at V and 6 bases at J, with 10 bases between the two ends. This CDR3 region has 14 residues. Germline V lookup: CDR1 SGHRS, CDR2 YFSETQ. The DNA for the CDR3 is TGCGCCAGCAGCTTGGAAGGCAGCGGCAATGAGCAGTTCTTC. It is translated as CASSLEGSGNEQFF.

V gene TRBV10-3 combines with J gene TRBJ2-7; a weak D match, TRBD2 (7 bases). CDR3 length equals 15 residues. Trimming cost V 8 bases and J 6 bases, with 23 bases left between them. Germline V gene lookup returns CDR1 ENHRY and CDR2 SYGVKD. CDR3 in amino acids: CAIQKIGGAEVEQYF. As DNA, the CDR3 is TGTGCCATCCAGAAAATAGGGGGGGCGGAAGTCGAGCAGTACTTC.